The sequence of this T cell receptor (beta chain) was determined in a study of blood T cell repertoires in COVID-19. Per the original data handling: By means of reference gene primer amplification, nucleated cell counts were estimated. Here immunoSEQ multiplex PCR was the method, and the copy in TCRdb shows in-frame clones only, minus some. The V and J calls and clone size were taken over from that table, and D and trimming were inferred from the DNA. Of about 300,000 clones listed, approximately 86% were seen once; the top ten hold 9% to 9.5%. Germline loops: CDR1 SGHNT, CDR2 YYREEE (reference sequence). With 3 bases removed from V and 5 bases from J, the gap between germline ends came to 18 bases. The CDR3 is made up of 15 amino acids.

Sequencing was performed on peripheral blood. The sequence derives from a man younger than 35 with active or convalescent COVID-19. The rearrangement uses TRBV5-4 and TRBJ2-7; a weak D match, TRBD2 (6 bases). Written as DNA, the CDR3 is TGTGCCAGCAGCTCCGGACGGCGCTGGAGGGACGAGCAGTACTTC. As protein: CASSSGRRWRDEQYF.